The clone carrying this TCR beta chain is a singleton in its sample. At one boundary the junction diverges from the germline segment, which might be a read error. TCR beta cDNA was made from around 460 ng total RNA with a constant-region primer. Sequencing libraries for TCR beta derived from three nested multiplex PCR rounds that used slightly modified ARM-PCR. TRBV1-TRBV30 forward primers paired with a C-beta reverse primer drove the first two PCR rounds, about 10 cycles each. TCRdb recomputed calls from the multiplex PCR reads with MiXCR, one row per CDR3 protein. The sample holds more than 20,000 distinct CDR3 sequences, about 80% seen once. CDR3 size: 14 residues. Germline lookup yields CDR1 ENHRY and CDR2 SYGVKD. These data are taken from a study of tumor-infiltrating lymphocytes in primary liver carcinoma. Bulk tissue was left unsorted, and RNA and DNA were co-extracted from around 18-30 mg of it.

This sequence originates from a woman under 40 with primary liver carcinoma and hepatitis B virus infection. This chain links TRBV10-3 with TRBJ2-1; possible D gene TRBD2, 5 bases. The sample consisted of liver tumor tissue from sampling region 1. Subset of the sample: tumor region T1, superior pole. The DNA of the CDR3 is TGTGTCATCGGTCCCACGGCGACCCGGGATGGGCAGTTCTTC. This encodes CVIGPTATRDGQFF.